These 20 T cell receptor beta chains share one sample of origin, sequenced in a study of cytomegalovirus exposure and HLA in healthy donors. The primer mix had 60 Vbeta and 13 Jbeta primers. The table came from immunoSEQ multiplex PCR; TCRdb's copy has only in-frame clones and leaves some out. The sample includes about 190,000 clones, 75% to 90% seen only once; the top ten take more than 6%. The sample taken for sequencing was PBMCs. The receptors stem from a man aged 40-50 years in good health and CMV-seropositive.

This chain uses TRBV19 with TRBJ1-5; TRBD1 matches at 12 bases. V was pared by 6 bases and J by 5 bases, with 5 bases of the junction left unmatched. Germline V lookup: CDR1 LNHDA, CDR2 SQIVND (reference sequence). The CDR3 is 15 amino acids. CDR3 residues: CASRGQGANHQPQHF. In DNA form, the CDR3 reads TGTGCCAGTAGGGGACAGGGGGCGAATCATCAGCCCCAGCATTTT.

V and J are TRBV7-2 and TRBJ1-5, with a weak D call TRBD1 (6 bases). The germline V and J ends were trimmed by 0 bases and 1 base, with 13 bases remaining between them. This CDR3 is built from 17 residues. Germline V gives CDR1 SGHTA, CDR2 FQGNSA. CDR3 DNA sequence: TGTGCCAGCAGCTTAGCGGGGACGGGGGGCAGCAATCAGCCCCAGCATTTT. Protein sequence: CASSLAGTGGSNQPQHF.

V is TRBV28 and J is TRBJ2-5, with 7 bases that match TRBD2. Per the germline V gene, CDR1 is MDHEN and CDR2 is SYDVKM. The CDR3 has 14 amino acids. V trimming: 2 bases; J trimming: 3 bases; junction bases outside the gene matches: 3. CDR3 amino acids: CASSLTGGKETQYF. The CDR3 coding sequence is TGTGCCAGCAGTTTAACGGGGGGTAAAGAGACCCAGTACTTC.

The J gene is TRBJ2-5, the V gene TRBV7-3, with a tentative D call TRBD2 (7 bases). Per the germline V gene, CDR1 is SGHTA and CDR2 is FQGTGA. CDR3 length equals 16 residues. Trimming pared 1 base from V and 6 bases from J, leaving 18 bases between. In DNA, the CDR3 is TGTGCCAGCAGCTTAAGCGAAGGGGGGGCGGGACAGACCCAGTACTTC. It codes for CASSLSEGGAGQTQYF.

The chain combines TRBV27 with TRBJ2-3; tentative D call: TRBD1 (5 bases). V was cut by 5 bases and J by 1 base, with 10 bases left in between. CDR1 and CDR2 (germline): MNHEY, SMNVEV (reference sequence). This CDR3 comprises 14 residues. Here the CDR3 DNA reads TGTGCCAGCAGTCTGCCAGGGCGCACAGATACGCAGTATTTT. Translation: CASSLPGRTDTQYF.

The chain couples TRBV5-4 to TRBJ2-2; D is unresolved. Germline lookup yields CDR1 SGHNT and CDR2 YYREEE (reference sequence). This CDR3 has 14 amino acids. The V gene lost 2 bases and the J gene lost 5 bases, with 10 bases spanning the gap. CDR3 sequence reads: CASSFPSETGELFF. In nucleotides, the CDR3 is TGTGCCAGCAGCTTTCCTTCGGAGACCGGGGAGCTGTTTTTT.

This clone appeared a few times. This chain uses TRBV5-1 with TRBJ1-3; no definite D call. The CDR3 totals 16 residues. CDR1 and CDR2 from the germline V gene are SGHRS and YFSETQ. V was pared by 0 bases and J by 0 bases, with 10 bases between. CDR3 sequence reads: CASSLASQNSGNTIYF. The CDR3 coding sequence is TGCGCCAGCAGCTTGGCTAGTCAGAACTCTGGAAACACCATATATTTT.

V and J are TRBV7-9 and TRBJ2-2; TRBD1 is a possible D gene (6 bases). Trimming removed 4 bases from V and 4 bases from J, with 7 bases in between. CDR3 length: 13 amino acids. CDR1 SEHNR and CDR2 FQNEAQ come from the germline V gene (reference sequence). CDR3 sequence reads: CASSSRGTGELFF. CDR3 in DNA: TGTGCCAGCAGCTCCAGGGGCACCGGGGAGCTGTTTTTT.

The chain couples TRBV6-6 to TRBJ2-5; tentatively, D is TRBD2 (5 bases). The germline V and J ends were trimmed by 4 bases and 2 bases, with 11 bases remaining between them. Germline V CDR1 and CDR2: MNHNY, SVGAGI (reference sequence). The CDR3 has 14 amino acids. CDR3 in DNA: TGTGCCAGCAGTTTAAAGAGGGATCAAGAGACCCAGTACTTC. This encodes CASSLKRDQETQYF.

V and J are TRBV6-5 and TRBJ1-1; 8 nucleotides line up with TRBD1. CDR1 MNHEY and CDR2 SVGAGI come from the germline V gene. The CDR3 spans 14 residues. J gave up 5 bases and V 6 bases, and 8 bases lay outside the gene matches. Written as DNA, the CDR3 is TGTGCCAGCAGGACAGGGGCGGGTGGTACTGAAGCTTTCTTT. It specifies CASRTGAGGTEAFF.

This sequence joins TRBV5-4 and TRBJ1-2; no firm D call. V lost 4 bases and J 1 base, leaving 8 bases between the germline ends. Germline-derived CDR1 and CDR2 are SGHNT and YYREEE (reference sequence). The CDR3 has 13 residues. The CDR3: CASSPGVNYGYTF. In nucleotides, the CDR3 is TGTGCCAGCAGCCCGGGAGTTAACTATGGCTACACCTTC.

V and J are TRBV13 and TRBJ1-3; D perhaps matches TRBD1 (5 bases). This CDR3 has 18 residues. V dropped 0 bases and J dropped 1 base, with 16 bases sitting between them. From germline, CDR1 is PRHDT and CDR2 FYEKMQ (reference sequence). CDR3 sequence: CASSLGPTATESGNTIYF. CDR3 in DNA: TGTGCCAGCAGCTTAGGTCCGACAGCAACTGAGTCTGGAAACACCATATATTTT. Filled out from reference TRBV13 and TRBJ1-3, the complete variable domain reads AAGVIQSPRHLIKEKRETATLKCYPIPRHDTVYWYQQGPGQDPQFLISFYEKMQSDKGSIPDRFSAQQFSDYHSELNMSSLELGDSALYFCASSLGPTATESGNTIYFGEGSWLTVV.

This chain uses TRBV5-1 with TRBJ2-7; a weak D match, TRBD1 (6 bases). This CDR3 has 14 residues. V was shortened by 4 bases and J by 6 bases, with 17 bases between the two germline ends. Germline lookup yields CDR1 SGHRS and CDR2 YFSETQ. The CDR3 coding sequence is TGCGCCAGCAGCCCGCCAAACAGGGATCGCGAGCAGTACTTC. Translated: CASSPPNRDREQYF. The full variable domain, in which reference TRBV5-1 and TRBJ2-7 provide the parts outside the CDR3, is KAGVTQTPRYLIKTRGQQVTLSCSPISGHRSVSWYQQTPGQGLQFLFEYFSETQRNKGNFPGRFSGRQFSNSRSEMNVSTLELGDSALYLCASSPPNRDREQYFGPGTRLTVT.

The CDR3, as DNA: TGTGCCAGCAGCTTCCCCCTTAGCTCCGCCACAGATACGCAGTATTTT. This codes for CASSFPLSSATDTQYF. This chain uses TRBV7-2 with TRBJ2-3; D is uncertain. V was trimmed by 3 bases and J by 2 bases, leaving 15 bases between them. This CDR3 has 16 residues. Germline V gene sequence: CDR1 SGHTA, CDR2 FQGNSA.

This clone was seen more than once but under ten times. This chain connects TRBV7-3 to TRBJ1-2; D is unresolved. Germline values: CDR1 SGHTA, CDR2 FQGTGA. V shed 5 bases and J shed 4 bases, with 23 bases lying between them. CDR3 size: 17 residues. In DNA form, the CDR3 reads TGTGCCAGCAGCCCTGTGGTTACCAGCCTCCCGGGCTATGGCTACACCTTC. Amino acid sequence: CASSPVVTSLPGYGYTF.

The genes are TRBV7-9 and TRBJ2-3; 14 positions match TRBD2. Losses at the gene ends were 5 bases for V and 5 bases for J; bases not matched to a gene: 3. The CDR3 extends over 15 amino acids. CDR1 and CDR2 (germline): SEHNR, FQNEAQ (reference sequence). CDR3 sequence: CASSTTSGGGDTQYF. The CDR3 region has the DNA TGTGCCAGCAGCACGACTAGCGGGGGGGGAGATACGCAGTATTTT.

The chain links TRBV11-2 to TRBJ2-5, with unresolved D. The CDR3 is 11 residues long. CDR1 is SGHAT, CDR2 FQNNGV, per germline. V shed 5 bases and J shed 2 bases, with 3 bases lying between them. The DNA of the CDR3 is TGTGCCAGCAGCCAACAAGAGACCCAGTACTTC. It codes for CASSQQETQYF.

V is TRBV7-2 and J is TRBJ2-2; 13 positions agree with TRBD2. Germline CDR1 SGHTA, CDR2 FQGNSA. Losses at the gene ends were 3 bases for V and 6 bases for J; bases not matched to a gene: 4. The CDR3 sequence is 16 residues long. The CDR3 sequence: CASSLGTSGAPGELFF. The CDR3 DNA sequence: TGTGCCAGCAGCTTGGGGACTAGCGGGGCGCCCGGGGAGCTGTTTTTT.

The gene calls are TRBV25-1 and TRBJ2-7, with 9 bases lining up with TRBD1. J lost 7 bases, V lost 8 bases, and 9 bases had no gene match. The length of the CDR3 is 13 residues. Germline CDR1 reads MGHDK; CDR2 reads SYGVNS. CDR3 sequence reads: CASGGTGPGEQYF. The CDR3, as DNA: TGTGCCAGCGGGGGGACAGGGCCCGGAGAGCAGTACTTC.

The V call is TRBV6-6, the J call TRBJ2-3, with TRBD1 as a possible D gene (5 bases). The CDR3 contains 15 residues. Germline V gene data show CDR1 as MNHNY and CDR2 as SVGAGI (reference sequence). V was clipped by 8 bases and J by 0 bases, with 15 bases between them. The CDR3 DNA sequence: TGTGCCAGCCGCTGGGGCAGCCAGAGCACAGATACGCAGTATTTT. Translation: CASRWGSQSTDTQYF.